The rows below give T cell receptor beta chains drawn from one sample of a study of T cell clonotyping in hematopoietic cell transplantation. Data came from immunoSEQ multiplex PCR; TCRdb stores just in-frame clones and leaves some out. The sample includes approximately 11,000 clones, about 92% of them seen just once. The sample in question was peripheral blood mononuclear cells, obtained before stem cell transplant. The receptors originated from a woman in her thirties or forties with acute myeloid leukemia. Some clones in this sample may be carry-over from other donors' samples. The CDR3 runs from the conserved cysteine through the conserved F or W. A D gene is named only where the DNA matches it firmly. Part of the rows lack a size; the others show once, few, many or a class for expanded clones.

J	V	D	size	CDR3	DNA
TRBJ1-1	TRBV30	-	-	CAWSRLGVGNTEAFF	TGTGCCTGGAGTAGGCTAGGGGTGGGGAACACTGAAGCTTTCTTT
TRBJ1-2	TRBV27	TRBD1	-	CASSSVDRNDGYTF	TGTGCCAGCAGTTCGGTGGACAGGAACGATGGCTACACCTTC
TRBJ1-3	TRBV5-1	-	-	CASRPDRSNTIYF	TGCGCCAGCAGACCCGATAGGTCAAACACCATATATTTT
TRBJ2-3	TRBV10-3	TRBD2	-	CAILLGGTDTQYF	TGTGCCATACTGCTGGGAGGGACAGATACGCAGTATTTT
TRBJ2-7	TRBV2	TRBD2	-	CASSGGLAGNYEQYF	TGTGCCAGCAGTGGGGGACTAGCGGGAAACTACGAGCAGTACTTC
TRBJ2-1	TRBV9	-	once	CASSVGASSYNEQFF	TGTGCCAGCAGCGTAGGGGCGAGCTCCTACAATGAGCAGTTCTTC
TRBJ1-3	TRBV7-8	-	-	CASSIIGAGNTIYF	TGTGCCAGCAGCATTATTGGGGCTGGAAACACCATATATTTT
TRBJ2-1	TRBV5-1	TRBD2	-	CASSLGTSGILNEQFF	TGCGCCAGCAGCTTGGGGACTAGCGGGATACTAAATGAGCAGTTCTTC
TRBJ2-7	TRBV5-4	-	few	CASSVQGRSYEQYF	TGTGCCAGCAGTGTACAGGGCCGATCCTACGAGCAGTACTTC
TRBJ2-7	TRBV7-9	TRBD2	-	CASSLASSGRWYEQYF	TGTGCCAGCAGCTTAGCGTCTAGCGGGCGGTGGTACGAGCAGTACTTC
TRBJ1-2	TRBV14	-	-	CASSQPGFYGYTF	TGTGCCAGCAGCCAACCAGGGTTCTATGGCTACACCTTC
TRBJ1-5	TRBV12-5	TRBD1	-	CASGLVLGSQTGVNQPQHF	TGTGCTAGTGGTTTGGTACTAGGTTCTCAGACAGGGGTAAATCAGCCCCAGCATTTT
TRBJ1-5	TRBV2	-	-	CASTPDVGKGQPQHF	TGTGCCAGCACCCCCGATGTAGGGAAGGGTCAGCCCCAGCATTTT
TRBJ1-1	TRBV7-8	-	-	CASSLGRRNTEAFF	TGTGCCAGCAGCTTAGGTCGGCGGAACACTGAAGCTTTCTTT
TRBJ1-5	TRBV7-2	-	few	CASSPHTDRNQPQHF	TGTGCCAGCAGCCCTCACACTGACAGGAATCAGCCCCAGCATTTT
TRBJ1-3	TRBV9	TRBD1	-	CASSVAGRGVDTIYF	TGTGCCAGCAGCGTAGCTGGCAGGGGGGTCGACACCATATATTTT
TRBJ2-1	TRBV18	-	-	CASSPRSSGLNEQFF	TGTGCCAGCTCACCACGGAGTAGCGGACTCAATGAGCAGTTCTTC
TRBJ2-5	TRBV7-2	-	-	CASSEGTGTQYF	TGTGCCAGCAGTGAGGGTACGGGGACCCAGTACTTC
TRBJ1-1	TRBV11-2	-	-	CASSLGSVGGAFF	TGTGCCAGCAGCTTAGGGTCCGTGGGGGGAGCTTTCTTT
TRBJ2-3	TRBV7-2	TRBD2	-	CASSSGLAGNSADTQYF	TGTGCCAGCAGCTCAGGACTAGCGGGAAATAGCGCAGATACGCAGTATTTT
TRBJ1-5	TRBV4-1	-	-	CASSQTTVQEPQHF	TGCGCCAGCAGCCAAACGACGGTCCAAGAGCCCCAGCATTTT
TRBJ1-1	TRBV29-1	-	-	CSVWKRVDFTEAFF	TGCAGCGTTTGGAAGAGGGTCGACTTCACTGAAGCTTTCTTT
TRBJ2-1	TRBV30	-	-	CAWVGVGWANEQFF	TGTGCCTGGGTGGGCGTGGGCTGGGCGAATGAGCAGTTCTTC
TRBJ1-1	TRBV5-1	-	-	CASSLWQMNTEAFF	TGCGCCAGCAGCTTGTGGCAGATGAACACTGAAGCTTTCTTT
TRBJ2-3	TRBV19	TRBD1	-	CASSAPGQGGGNTQYF	TGTGCCAGTAGTGCCCCGGGACAGGGAGGGGGAAATACGCAGTATTTT
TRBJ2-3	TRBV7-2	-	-	CASSPRVRGNTDTQYF	TGTGCCAGCAGCCCCAGAGTCAGGGGTAACACAGATACGCAGTATTTT
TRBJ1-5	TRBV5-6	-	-	CASSSSEQGSYSNQPQHF	TGTGCCAGCAGCTCTTCGGAACAGGGCTCATATAGCAATCAGCCCCAGCATTTT
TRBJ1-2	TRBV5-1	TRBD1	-	CASSVRSGTDYGYTF	TGCGCCAGCAGCGTACGATCCGGGACAGACTATGGCTACACCTTC
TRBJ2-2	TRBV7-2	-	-	CASSLGWRTNTGELFF	TGTGCCAGCAGCTTGGGCTGGCGAACGAACACCGGGGAGCTGTTTTTT
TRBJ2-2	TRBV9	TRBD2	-	CASSGRSGSGGELFF	TGTGCCAGCAGCGGGCGTAGCGGGAGTGGCGGGGAGCTGTTTTTT
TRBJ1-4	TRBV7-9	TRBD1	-	CASSSAGQGLEKLFF	TGTGCCAGCAGCTCCGCAGGACAGGGGCTTGAAAAACTGTTTTTT
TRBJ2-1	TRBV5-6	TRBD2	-	CASSLGLAVPYNEQFF	TGTGCCAGCAGCTTGGGACTAGCGGTCCCCTACAATGAGCAGTTCTTC
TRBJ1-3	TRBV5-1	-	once	CASSLYGVSSGNTIYF	TGCGCCAGCAGCCTTTACGGGGTGAGCTCTGGAAACACCATATATTTT
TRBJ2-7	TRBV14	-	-	CASSPNNRPPYEQYF	TGTGCCAGCAGCCCCAATAACAGGCCGCCTTACGAGCAGTACTTC